This entry lists 2 T cell receptor beta chains sequenced from one sample in a study of T cell repertoires in cytomegalovirus infection. MiXCR, applied by TCRdb to the reads, yields one record per CDR3 protein. The profile shows roughly 230,000 distinct CDR3 sequences, over 15% of them singletons. Sequencing input: CD8+ T cells from PBMCs. The receptor set was obtained from a human donor in good health (CMV status not recorded). Some clones in this sample may be carry-over from other donors' samples.

This clonotype was seen a handful of times. V usage is TRBV12-3 or TRBV12-4 and J usage is TRBJ1-2; D is unresolved. Trimming took 0 bases from V and 7 from J, leaving 6 bases between them. The CDR3 is 12 residues long. The CDR3 protein is CASSLAPVGYTF. The CDR3 DNA is TGTGCCAGCAGTTTAGCGCCAGTTGGCTACACCTTC.

This chain uses TRBV5-6 with TRBJ1-1; 10 bases are shared with TRBD1. V trimming: 2 bases; J trimming: 1 base; junction bases outside the gene matches: 8. This CDR3 region has 17 residues. In germline, CDR1 is SGHDT, CDR2 YYEEEE. The CDR3 DNA follows: TGTGCCAGCAGCTTCCGACTGACAGGGGGCCGGAACACTGAAGCTTTCTTT. Protein product: CASSFRLTGGRNTEAFF.